Below, one TCR beta chain is given with its context. Its antigen is undetermined. The data derive from a study of post-analysis software for immune sequencing data. Sequencing libraries made from TCR beta cDNA carried unique molecular identifiers. TCRdb fed the PCR reads into MiXCR, producing one record per CDR3 protein. This sample has hundreds of thousands of distinct CDR3 sequences, with approximately 60% found just once. Study-wide results and caveats: TRBV segments more frequent in patients than in controls numbered several and included TRBV5-6, TRBV5-1 and TRBV20-1.

Trimming cost V 6 bases and J 3 bases, with 10 bases left between them. CDR1 is DFQATT and CDR2 is SNEGSKA in the germline V gene (reference sequence). There are 12 residues in the CDR3. The sample comprised blood. This receptor was taken from a girl aged 2 to 9 with multiple sclerosis. The chain links TRBV20-1 to TRBJ2-3, with D unresolved. Written as DNA, the CDR3 is TGCAGTGCGACCCCGCGGACAGATACGCAGTATTTT. Translating it yields CSATPRTDTQYF.